A single sample is the source of the 10 T cell receptor beta chains below, sequenced in a study of cytotoxic CD8 clonotypes in ibrutinib-treated CLL. Clones were sequenced by immunoSEQ multiplex PCR, and TCRdb holds only the in-frame ones, with some missing. Of tens of thousands of clones in the sample, 55% to 75% were seen once. The sample consisted of PBMCs, taken after 12 months of ibrutinib treatment. These receptor sequences come from a human donor with chronic lymphocytic leukemia.

The sample holds one count of this clone. The chain employs TRBV15 and TRBJ2-2, with D possibly being TRBD1 (5 bases). This CDR3 is built from 13 residues. Germline CDR1 is LNHNV and CDR2 is YYDKDF (reference sequence). The V end lost 3 bases, the J end lost 4 bases, and 6 bases lay between the germline ends. This CDR3 reads CATSRGLTGELFF. The CDR3 DNA reads TGTGCCACCAGCAGGGGGCTCACCGGGGAGCTGTTTTTT.

This rearrangement joins TRBV7-3 to TRBJ2-1; D remains unclear. V was shortened by 1 base and J by 0 bases, with 7 bases between the two germline ends. Germline V CDR1 and CDR2: SGHTA, FQGTGA. CDR3 length equals 15 residues. In DNA, the CDR3 is TGTGCCAGCAGCTTAAGCGCCTACTCCTACAATGAGCAGTTCTTC. Its translation: CASSLSAYSYNEQFF.

The genes are TRBV6-1 and TRBJ1-4, with 9 bases that match TRBD1. V trimming: 5 bases; J trimming: 8 bases; junction bases outside the gene matches: 9. Germline V gene lookup returns CDR1 MNHNS and CDR2 SASEGT. The CDR3 is 15 amino acids. CDR3 sequence: CASSPPGQGLEKLFF. CDR3 in DNA: TGTGCCAGCAGTCCCCCGGGACAGGGATTGGAAAAACTGTTTTTT.

This clone was seen once. The chain couples TRBV27 to TRBJ2-3; 8 positions match TRBD1. The germline gives CDR1 MNHEY, CDR2 SMNVEV (reference sequence). V lost 4 bases, J lost 4 bases, and 10 bases stayed unmatched. The CDR3 contains 16 residues. The CDR3 reads CASSSLRTGLADTQYF. In DNA, the CDR3 is TGTGCCAGCAGTTCCCTTCGGACAGGGTTGGCAGATACGCAGTATTTT.

The J gene is TRBJ2-1, the V gene TRBV6-1, with 9 bases matching TRBD1. Germline V gene lookup returns CDR1 MNHNS and CDR2 SASEGT. Germline trimming cut 4 bases from V and 8 bases from J; bases unmatched to any gene: 9. The CDR3 is 15 residues long. The DNA for the CDR3 is TGTGCCAGCAGTGCTCTGGGACAGGGTCCTTATGAGCAGTTCTTC. Translated: CASSALGQGPYEQFF.

To note about this clone: This specimen includes other DNA sequences encoding the same CDR3. The CDR3 sequence: CASSQRTGRNTEAFF. The CDR3, as DNA: TGTGCCAGCAGCCAACGGACAGGCCGAAACACTGAAGCTTTCTTT. The chain has TRBV14 and TRBJ1-1; 7 bases are a match to TRBD1. V shed 2 bases and J 2 bases; nucleotides not matched to a gene: 5. CDR1 SGHDN and CDR2 FVKESK come from the germline V gene. The CDR3 is made up of 15 amino acids.

This clone has a single count. The genes are TRBV6-1 and TRBJ2-3; D is possibly TRBD1 or TRBD2 (5 bases each). CDR3 length: 15 residues. V gave up 2 bases and J gave up 1 base, with 10 bases separating them. Germline V CDR1 and CDR2: MNHNS, SASEGT. The CDR3 nucleotides read TGTGCCAGCAGTGAATGGGGGTACGGCACAGATACGCAGTATTTT. Translation gives CASSEWGYGTDTQYF.

CDR3 bases: TGTGCCAGCAGCTCTGTCGGGACAGAGAAAAACAATGAGCAGTTCTTC. This gives the protein CASSSVGTEKNNEQFF. The gene calls are TRBV5-4 and TRBJ2-1; TRBD1 aligns across 7 bases. Germline V gives CDR1 SGHNT, CDR2 YYREEE (reference sequence). The CDR3 consists of 16 residues. V lost 3 bases to trimming and J lost 5 bases; unmatched junction nucleotides: 11.

The chain has TRBV9 and TRBJ2-1; 14 bases map to TRBD2. The CDR3 runs 19 residues. The ends lost 4 bases at V and 1 base at J; junction bases unmatched: 10. The germline gives CDR1 SGDLS, CDR2 YYNGEE. The CDR3 sequence: CASSFTTSGRAFSYNEQFF. CDR3 bases: TGTGCCAGCAGCTTTACGACTAGCGGGAGGGCCTTTTCCTACAATGAGCAGTTCTTC.

The chain combines TRBV6-5 with TRBJ2-7; D not certain. In germline, CDR1 is MNHEY, CDR2 SVGAGI. There are 13 residues in the CDR3. Trimming stripped 9 bases from V and 0 bases from J, with 12 bases between. The CDR3 coding sequence is TGTGCCAGTAGGACGTCAAACTCCTACGAGCAGTACTTC. Its protein is CASRTSNSYEQYF.